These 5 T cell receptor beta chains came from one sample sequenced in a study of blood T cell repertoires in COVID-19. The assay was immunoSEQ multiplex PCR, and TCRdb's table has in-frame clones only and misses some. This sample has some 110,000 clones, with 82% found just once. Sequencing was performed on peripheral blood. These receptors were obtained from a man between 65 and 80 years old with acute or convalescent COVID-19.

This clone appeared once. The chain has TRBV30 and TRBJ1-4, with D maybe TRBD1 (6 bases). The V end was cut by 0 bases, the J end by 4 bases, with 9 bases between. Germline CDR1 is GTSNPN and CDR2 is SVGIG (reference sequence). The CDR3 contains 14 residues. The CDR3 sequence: CAWSVGGNNEKLFF. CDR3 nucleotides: TGTGCCTGGAGTGTAGGGGGTAATAATGAAAAACTGTTTTTT.

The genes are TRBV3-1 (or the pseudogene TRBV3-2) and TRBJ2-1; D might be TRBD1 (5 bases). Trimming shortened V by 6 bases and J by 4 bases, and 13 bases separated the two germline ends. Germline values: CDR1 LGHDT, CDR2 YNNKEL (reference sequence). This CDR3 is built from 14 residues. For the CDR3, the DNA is TGTGCCAGCAGACAGGCGGCTTTATACAATGAGCAGTTCTTC. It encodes CASRQAALYNEQFF.

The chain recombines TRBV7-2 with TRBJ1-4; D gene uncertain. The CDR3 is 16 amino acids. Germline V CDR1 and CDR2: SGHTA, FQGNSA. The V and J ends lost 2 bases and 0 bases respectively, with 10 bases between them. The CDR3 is CASSLKSRSTNEKLFF. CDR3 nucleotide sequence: TGTGCCAGCAGCTTAAAAAGCAGGTCAACTAATGAAAAACTGTTTTTT.

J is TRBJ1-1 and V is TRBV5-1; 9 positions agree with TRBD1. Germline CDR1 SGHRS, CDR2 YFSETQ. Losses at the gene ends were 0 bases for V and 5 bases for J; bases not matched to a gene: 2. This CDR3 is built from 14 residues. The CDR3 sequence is CASSLGTGETEAFF. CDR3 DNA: TGCGCCAGCAGCTTGGGGACAGGGGAAACTGAAGCTTTCTTT. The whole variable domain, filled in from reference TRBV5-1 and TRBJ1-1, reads KAGVTQTPRYLIKTRGQQVTLSCSPISGHRSVSWYQQTPGQGLQFLFEYFSETQRNKGNFPGRFSGRQFSNSRSEMNVSTLELGDSALYLCASSLGTGETEAFFGQGTRLTVV.

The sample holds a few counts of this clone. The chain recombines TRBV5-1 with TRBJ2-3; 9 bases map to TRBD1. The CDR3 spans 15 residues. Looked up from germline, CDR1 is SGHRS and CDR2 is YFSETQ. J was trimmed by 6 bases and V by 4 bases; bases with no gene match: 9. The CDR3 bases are TGCGCCAGCAGCCAGTTGACAGGGGGTAGGGATACGCAGTATTTT. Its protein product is CASSQLTGGRDTQYF.